The TCR beta chain under discussion was sequenced for a study of OX40 agonist ivuxolimab in advanced cancers. Study at large: Participants averaged roughly 57 years of age (range roughly 23 to 79) and were around 80% male. There were three patients with partial responses, one having hepatocellular carcinoma and two cutaneous melanoma.

Sequencing was performed with immunoSEQ multiplex PCR; in TCRdb, only in-frame clones are kept and a portion is missing. Of 50,000 to 60,000 clones in the sample, approximately 86% were seen once. CDR3 length: 19 residues. J was trimmed by 0 bases and V by 5 bases; bases with no gene match: 14. Germline V lookup: CDR1 SGHTA, CDR2 FQGNSA. The source of this sequence is an adult with an advanced solid tumor such as melanoma, head and neck, liver or kidney cancer. The chain joins TRBV7-2 to TRBJ2-2, with 8 positions matching TRBD1. This specimen was CD4+ or CD8+ T cells sorted from blood, taken in a trial of the OX40 agonist ivuxolimab. The CDR3 region is CASSAISGTGHTNTGELFF. The CDR3 DNA sequence: TGTGCCAGCAGCGCAATCTCCGGGACAGGTCATACGAACACCGGGGAGCTGTTTTTT.